The 6 T cell receptor beta chains below all came from one sample that was sequenced in a study of beta chain features in type 1 diabetes. The investigators reverse transcribed all of the isolated RNA, so they sequenced expressed TCRB transcripts. Profiled with immunoSEQ multiplex PCR; TCRdb holds only in-frame clones, not every one. The table shows around 500,000 clones, with roughly 10% occurring only once. Sample: naive CD4+ T cells from blood. Receptors originate from a woman between 18 and 29 years old in good health.

This clone was recorded a few times. This chain uses TRBV19 with TRBJ2-2; 9 positions match TRBD1. The V gene end was trimmed by 8 bases and the J gene end by 6 bases; junction bases not matched to a gene: 7. Germline assignment: CDR1 LNHDA and CDR2 SQIVND (reference sequence). CDR3 length: 14 residues. The CDR3 loop reads CASRGQGRAGELFF. The CDR3 DNA reads TGTGCCAGTCGGGGACAGGGTAGGGCCGGGGAGCTGTTTTTT. The full variable domain, its missing parts supplied by reference TRBV19 and TRBJ2-2, is DGGITQSPKYLFRKEGQNVTLSCEQNLNHDAMYWYRQDPGQGLRLIYYSQIVNDFQKGDIAEGYSVSREKKESFPLTVTSAQKNPTAFYLCASRGQGRAGELFFGEGSRLTVL.

In its sample, this clone was seen a few times. The rearrangement joins TRBV30 to TRBJ2-7; D remains unclear. This CDR3 contains 13 residues. Between the trimmed V and J ends, which lost 4 bases and 0 bases, there was a span of 10 bases. From germline, CDR1 is GTSNPN and CDR2 SVGIG (reference sequence). The CDR3 nucleotides are TGTGCCTGGAACCGGATGAGCTCCTACGAGCAGTACTTC. It encodes CAWNRMSSYEQYF.

The V gene is TRBV5-6, the J gene TRBJ2-5, with D unresolved. The CDR3 runs to 15 residues. Germline CDR1 reads SGHDT; CDR2 reads YYEEEE. V lost 0 bases and J 4 bases, leaving 13 bases between the germline ends. CDR3 DNA sequence: TGTGCCAGCAGCTTGGCCGTTCGTGGGCCAGAGACCCAGTACTTC. Its protein product is CASSLAVRGPETQYF.

This clone turned up a few times. This sequence joins TRBV18 and TRBJ2-3; D is uncertain. Looked up from germline, CDR1 is KGHSH and CDR2 is LQKENI. Trimming cost V 2 bases and J 0 bases, with 6 bases left between them. The CDR3 spans 14 residues. The CDR3 sequence: CASSPFPSTDTQYF. CDR3 sequence (DNA): TGTGCCAGCTCACCATTCCCGAGCACAGATACGCAGTATTTT.

The chain couples TRBV4-1 to TRBJ2-1; 8 bases agree with TRBD2. Germline V gene data show CDR1 as MGHRA and CDR2 as YSYEKL. The junction had 13 bases not matched to a gene; V was cut back by 1 base and J by 5 bases. This CDR3 contains 18 residues. As DNA, the CDR3 is TGCGCCAGCAGCCAAGCCCCGCAAGCGGGGGTAACTGACAATGAGCAGTTCTTC. This encodes CASSQAPQAGVTDNEQFF.

The chain recombines TRBV23-1 with TRBJ1-5; 9 bases map to TRBD1. TRBV23-1 is flagged as an ORF with uncertain function. This CDR3 is built from 17 residues. The V segment lost 8 bases and the J segment 4 bases; nucleotides outside the gene matches: 15. The CDR3 nucleotides read TGCGCCAGCGGCCGGGACAGGGAGGTTGTGTTTAATCAGCCCCAGCATTTT. Protein product: CASGRDREVVFNQPQHF.